The 15 T cell receptor beta chains listed next were all sequenced from one sample in a study of T cell responses to AZD1222 COVID-19 vaccine. The data were produced by immunoSEQ multiplex PCR, yet TCRdb's version contains in-frame clones alone and is incomplete. The data show approximately 92,000 clones, about 85% seen once. The sequencing here drew on peripheral blood, taken on day 0 of AZD1222 vaccination. These receptors originate from an adult in good health.

This sequence joins TRBV4-3 and TRBJ1-2; perhaps TRBD1 as D (5 bases). The CDR3 totals 15 residues. Trimming took off 1 base at V and 7 bases at J, with 16 bases between the two ends. Germline lookup yields CDR1 LGHNA and CDR2 YSLEER. CDR3 in DNA: TGCGCCAGCAGCCAAGCATCGACAGTTGTAGGTGGCTACACCTTC. Translated, it gives CASSQASTVVGGYTF.

The chain uses TRBV7-9 and TRBJ1-2; perhaps TRBD1 as D (5 bases). V gave up 5 bases and J gave up 8 bases, with 15 bases separating them. From germline, CDR1 is SEHNR and CDR2 FQNEAQ (reference sequence). This CDR3 has 13 amino acids. CDR3 sequence: CASSRQRSKGYTF. The DNA of the CDR3 is TGTGCCAGCAGCAGACAGAGGAGTAAGGGCTACACCTTC.

The V call is TRBV12-3 or TRBV12-4, the J call TRBJ1-1; TRBD1 is a possible D gene (5 bases). This CDR3 region has 13 residues. Deletions cut 8 bases from V and 1 base from J, with 11 bases between. CDR3: CASGAWGNTEAFF. In DNA form, the CDR3 reads TGTGCCAGCGGGGCCTGGGGGAACACTGAAGCTTTCTTT.

The chain recombines TRBV7-6 with TRBJ1-1; TRBD1 agrees at 7 bases. This CDR3 is 15 amino acids long. Germline assignment: CDR1 SGHVS and CDR2 FNYEAQ. J was trimmed by 1 base and V by 4 bases; bases with no gene match: 6. CDR3 amino acids: CASSYGQAGNTEAFF. CDR3 in DNA: TGTGCCAGCAGCTACGGACAGGCCGGGAACACTGAAGCTTTCTTT.

The rearrangement uses TRBV19 and TRBJ2-7; 8 bases match TRBD1. The CDR3 is made up of 16 amino acids. Germline V lookup: CDR1 LNHDA, CDR2 SQIVND (reference sequence). Unmatched junction bases numbered 9, after V lost 5 bases and J lost 0 bases. The CDR3 bases are TGTGCCAGTAGTCCGAACGGACAGGGAAGCTCCTACGAGCAGTACGTC. Amino acids: CASSPNGQGSSYEQYV.

The V and J genes are TRBV12-3 or TRBV12-4 and TRBJ2-2; a weak D match, TRBD1 (6 bases). This CDR3 comprises 13 residues. V was shortened by 6 bases and J by 5 bases, with 10 bases between the two germline ends. In DNA, the CDR3 is TGTGCCAGCAGCACAGGGTTAACCGGGGAGCTGTTTTTT. Its protein is CASSTGLTGELFF.

The J gene is TRBJ2-1, the V gene TRBV5-4; 8 nucleotides line up with TRBD2. The CDR3 consists of 15 residues. With V trimmed by 0 bases and J by 6 bases, 5 bases remained unmatched. CDR1 and CDR2 (germline): SGHNT, YYREEE (reference sequence). The DNA for the CDR3 is TGTGCCAGCAGCTTGGGAGCGGGAGTGGCCAATGAGCAGTTCTTC. The encoded protein is CASSLGAGVANEQFF.

The rearrangement links TRBV19 to TRBJ1-1; weak D call: TRBD1 (6 bases). This CDR3 contains 13 residues. V dropped 6 bases and J dropped 6 bases, with 14 bases sitting between them. CDR1 and CDR2 from the germline V gene are LNHDA and SQIVND (reference sequence). The CDR3: CASRQGWGSEAFF. CDR3 coding DNA: TGTGCCAGTAGGCAGGGGTGGGGTTCTGAAGCTTTCTTT.

The chain links TRBV6-5 to TRBJ1-2; D remains ambiguous. The CDR3 is 14 residues long. CDR1 is MNHEY, CDR2 SVGAGI, per germline. V was cut by 8 bases and J by 1 base, with 14 bases left in between. The CDR3 protein is CASSGGGNNYGYTF. Written as DNA, the CDR3 is TGTGCCAGCTCCGGAGGAGGGAATAACTATGGCTACACCTTC.

The chain carries TRBV9 and TRBJ2-5, with 9 bases lining up with TRBD2. Per germline, CDR1 SGDLS and CDR2 YYNGEE. The CDR3 is made up of 17 amino acids. V gave up 4 bases and J gave up 4 bases; unmatched junction bases: 14. As DNA, the CDR3 is TGTGCCAGCAGCTCCAGTGGCGGGAGGGGCCCGGGAGAGACCCAGTACTTC. It encodes CASSSSGGRGPGETQYF.

This clone showed up just once. The chain recombines TRBV7-2 with TRBJ2-7; TRBD2 matches at 12 bases. Germline CDR1 SGHTA, CDR2 FQGNSA. Unmatched junction bases numbered 1, after V lost 3 bases and J lost 1 base. This CDR3 is built from 15 residues. The CDR3 spells CASSFGTSGSYEQYF. The CDR3 DNA reads TGTGCCAGCAGCTTTGGGACTAGCGGGTCCTACGAGCAGTACTTC.

CDR3 region: CATRTDSSTGELFF. In nucleotides, the CDR3 is TGTGCCACCCGGACGGACTCATCCACCGGGGAGCTGTTTTTT. The rearrangement links TRBV2 to TRBJ2-2, with TRBD2 as a possible D gene (5 bases). CDR1 SNHLY and CDR2 FYNNEI come from the germline V gene. CDR3 length: 14 amino acids. V dropped 10 bases and J dropped 4 bases, with 16 bases sitting between them.

The rearrangement uses TRBV2 and TRBJ2-5; a possible D gene is TRBD2 (5 bases). The germline V gene encodes CDR1 SNHLY and CDR2 FYNNEI. The CDR3 length is 15 residues. V was pared by 3 bases and J by 5 bases, with 16 bases between. The CDR3 bases are TGTGCCAGCAGTGATGATGGGCGGGCTGGGGAGACCCAGTACTTC. This translates into CASSDDGRAGETQYF.

The chain employs TRBV7-3 and TRBJ2-2, with D tentatively TRBD1 (6 bases). Trimming stripped 1 base from V and 4 bases from J, with 10 bases between. Germline assignment: CDR1 SGHTA and CDR2 FQGTGA. The CDR3 sequence is 15 residues long. The CDR3 nucleotides are TGTGCCAGCAGCTTAAATACAGGGAGCACCGGGGAGCTGTTTTTT. Residues: CASSLNTGSTGELFF.

CDR3 coding DNA: TGTGCCAGCAGCCCGGCGGGGGGCGGCACAGATACGCAGTATTTT. Translating it yields CASSPAGGGTDTQYF. The rearrangement links TRBV5-5 to TRBJ2-3, with TRBD2 matching 8 bases. This CDR3 is 15 amino acids long. Germline CDR1 reads SGHKS; CDR2 reads YYEKEE (reference sequence). With V trimmed by 4 bases and J by 1 base, 5 bases remained unmatched.